This TCR beta chain comes out of a study of T cells expressing NK-cell markers. About the research overall: Investigators obtained TCR beta repertoires from sorted CD3+CD56+NKG2C+, CD3+CD56+NKG2C- and CD3+CD56-NKG2C+ T cells. There were seven HCMV-seropositive donors and one seronegative donor among the eight sequenced.

TCR beta cDNA was made by 5'RACE template switching with UMIs. TCRdb re-called the 5' RACE reads; one entry per CDR3 protein, DNA not given. This repertoire includes around 110,000 distinct CDR3 sequences. General study findings and limits: These clonotypes, the leaders elsewhere, also led the CD3+CD56-NKG2C+ fraction in a handful of donors.

In germline, CDR1 is SQVTM, CDR2 ANQGSEA. The length of the CDR3 is 13 residues. Remarks on this clonotype: Its specificity is unknown.

Sequenced sample: blood T cells: a sorted CD56 or NKG2C T cell subset, CD4+ or CD8+ T cells, or bulk PBMC T cells (not recorded which). The chain employs TRBV29-1 and TRBJ1-5; lacking DNA, the TRBD1 call made by TCRdb goes unchecked. The TCR was taken from a woman aged 18-70 years in good health. This chain's CDR3 is CSVRGAVNQPQHF.